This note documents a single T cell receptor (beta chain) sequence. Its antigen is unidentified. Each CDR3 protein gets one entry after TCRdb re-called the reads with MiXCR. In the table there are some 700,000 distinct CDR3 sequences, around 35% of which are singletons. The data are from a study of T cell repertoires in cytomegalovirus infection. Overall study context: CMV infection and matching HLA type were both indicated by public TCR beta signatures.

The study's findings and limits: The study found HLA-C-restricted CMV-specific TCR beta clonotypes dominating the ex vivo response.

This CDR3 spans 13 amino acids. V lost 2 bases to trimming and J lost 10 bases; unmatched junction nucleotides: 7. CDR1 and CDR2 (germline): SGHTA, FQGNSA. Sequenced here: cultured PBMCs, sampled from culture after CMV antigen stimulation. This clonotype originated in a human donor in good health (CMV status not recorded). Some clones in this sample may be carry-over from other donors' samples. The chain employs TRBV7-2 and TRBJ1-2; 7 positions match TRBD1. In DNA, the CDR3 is TGTGCCAGCAGCTTACGGCAGGGGGTTAACTACACCTTC. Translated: CASSLRQGVNYTF. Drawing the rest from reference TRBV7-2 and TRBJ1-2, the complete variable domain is GAGVSQSPSNKVTEKGKDVELRCDPISGHTALYWYRQSLGQGLEFLIYFQGNSAPDKSGLPSDRFSAERTGGSVSTLTIQRTQQEDSAVYLCASSLRQGVNYTFGSGTRLTVV.